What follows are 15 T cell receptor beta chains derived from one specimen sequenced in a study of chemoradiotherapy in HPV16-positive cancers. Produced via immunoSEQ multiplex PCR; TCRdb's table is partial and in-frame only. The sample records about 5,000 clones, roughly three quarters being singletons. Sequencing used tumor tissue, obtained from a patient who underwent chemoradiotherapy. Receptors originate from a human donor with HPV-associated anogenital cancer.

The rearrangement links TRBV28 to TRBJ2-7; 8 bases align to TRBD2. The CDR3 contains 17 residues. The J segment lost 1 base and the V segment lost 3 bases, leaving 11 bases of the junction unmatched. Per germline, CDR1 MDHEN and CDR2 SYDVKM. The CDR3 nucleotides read TGTGCCAGCAGTTTGGGGGCCGGGGGGGCCCAATCCTACGAGCAGTACTTC. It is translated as CASSLGAGGAQSYEQYF. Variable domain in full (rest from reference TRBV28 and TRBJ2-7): DVKVTQSSRYLVKRTGEKVFLECVQDMDHENMFWYRQDPGLGLRLIYFSYDVKMKEKGDIPEGYSVSREKKERFSLILESASTNQTSMYLCASSLGAGGAQSYEQYFGPGTRLTVT.

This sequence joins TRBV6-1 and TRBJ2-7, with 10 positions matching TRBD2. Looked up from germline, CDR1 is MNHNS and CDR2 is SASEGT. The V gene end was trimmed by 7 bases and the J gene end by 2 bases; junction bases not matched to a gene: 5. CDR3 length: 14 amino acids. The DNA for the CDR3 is TGTGCCAGCAACCTAGCGGGAGAAGCCTACGAGCAGTACTTC. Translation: CASNLAGEAYEQYF.

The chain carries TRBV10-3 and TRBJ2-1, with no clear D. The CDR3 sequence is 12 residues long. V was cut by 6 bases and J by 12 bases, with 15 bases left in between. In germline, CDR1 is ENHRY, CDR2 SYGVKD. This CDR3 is CAISPTETGQFF. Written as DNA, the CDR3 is TGTGCCATCAGCCCGACCGAAACGGGGCAGTTCTTC.

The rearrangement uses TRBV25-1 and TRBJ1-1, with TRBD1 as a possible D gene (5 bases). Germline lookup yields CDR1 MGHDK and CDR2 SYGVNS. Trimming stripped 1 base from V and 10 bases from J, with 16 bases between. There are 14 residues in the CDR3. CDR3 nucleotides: TGTGCCAGCAGTGAATCGAAGGGGAGGGGAGGAGCTTTCTTT. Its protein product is CASSESKGRGGAFF.

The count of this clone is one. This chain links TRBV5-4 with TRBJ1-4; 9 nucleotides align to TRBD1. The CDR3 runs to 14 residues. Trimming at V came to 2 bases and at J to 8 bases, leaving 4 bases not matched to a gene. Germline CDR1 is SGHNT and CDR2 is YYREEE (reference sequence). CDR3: CASSLQGAGEKLFF. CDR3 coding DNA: TGTGCCAGCAGCTTACAGGGGGCAGGGGAAAAACTGTTTTTT.

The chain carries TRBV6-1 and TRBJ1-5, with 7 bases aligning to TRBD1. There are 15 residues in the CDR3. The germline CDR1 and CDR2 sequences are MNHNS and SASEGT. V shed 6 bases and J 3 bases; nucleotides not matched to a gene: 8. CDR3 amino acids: CASSRGSPFNQPQHF. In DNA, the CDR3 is TGTGCCAGCAGCAGGGGGTCCCCGTTCAATCAGCCCCAGCATTTT.

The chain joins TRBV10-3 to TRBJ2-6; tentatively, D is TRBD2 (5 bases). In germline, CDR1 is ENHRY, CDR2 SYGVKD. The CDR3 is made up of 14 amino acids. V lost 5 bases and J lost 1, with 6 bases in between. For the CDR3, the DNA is TGTGCCATCAGTCGGGAATCTGGGGCCAACGTCCTGACTTTC. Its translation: CAISRESGANVLTF.

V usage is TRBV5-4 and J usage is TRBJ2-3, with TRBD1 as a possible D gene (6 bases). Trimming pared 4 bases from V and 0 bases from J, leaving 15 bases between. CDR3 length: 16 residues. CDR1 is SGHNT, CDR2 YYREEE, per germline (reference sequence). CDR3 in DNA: TGTGCCAGCAGCGCAGGGGCCGGTGCTAGCACAGATACGCAGTATTTT. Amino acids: CASSAGAGASTDTQYF.

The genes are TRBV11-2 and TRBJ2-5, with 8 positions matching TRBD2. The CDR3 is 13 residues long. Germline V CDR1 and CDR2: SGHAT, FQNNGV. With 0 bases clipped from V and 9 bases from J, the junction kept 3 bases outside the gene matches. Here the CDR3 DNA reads TGTGCCAGCAGCTTAGAACCGGGACTAGCCCAGTACTTC. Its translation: CASSLEPGLAQYF. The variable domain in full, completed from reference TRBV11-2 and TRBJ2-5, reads EAGVAQSPRYKIIEKRQSVAFWCNPISGHATLYWYQQILGQGPKLLIQFQNNGVVDDSQLPKDRFSAERLKGVDSTLKIQPAKLEDSAVYLCASSLEPGLAQYFGPGTRLLVL.

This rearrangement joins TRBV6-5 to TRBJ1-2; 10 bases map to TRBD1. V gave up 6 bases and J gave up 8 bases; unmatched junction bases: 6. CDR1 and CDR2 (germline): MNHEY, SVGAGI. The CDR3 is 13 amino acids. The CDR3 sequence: CASRQGQGGGYTF. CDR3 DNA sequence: TGTGCCAGCAGACAAGGACAGGGGGGAGGCTACACCTTC.

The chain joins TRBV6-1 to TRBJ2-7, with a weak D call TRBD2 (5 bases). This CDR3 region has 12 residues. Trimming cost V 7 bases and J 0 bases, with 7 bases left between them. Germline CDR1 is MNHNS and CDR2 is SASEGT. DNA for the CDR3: TGTGCCAGCAATCGGGACTCCTACGAGCAGTACTTC. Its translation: CASNRDSYEQYF.

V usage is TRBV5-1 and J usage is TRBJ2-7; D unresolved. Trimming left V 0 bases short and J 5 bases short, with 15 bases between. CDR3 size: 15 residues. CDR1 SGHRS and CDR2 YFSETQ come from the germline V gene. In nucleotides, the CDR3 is TGCGCCAGCAGCTTGGCCAAGAGTCCCCTAGACGAGCAGTACTTC. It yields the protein CASSLAKSPLDEQYF.

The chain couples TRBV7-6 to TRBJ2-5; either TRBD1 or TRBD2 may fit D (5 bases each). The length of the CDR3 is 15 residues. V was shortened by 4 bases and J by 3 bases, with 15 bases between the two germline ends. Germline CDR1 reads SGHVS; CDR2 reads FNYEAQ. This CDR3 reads CASSSPAGTEETQYF. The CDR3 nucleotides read TGTGCCAGCAGCTCCCCTGCCGGGACCGAAGAGACCCAGTACTTC.

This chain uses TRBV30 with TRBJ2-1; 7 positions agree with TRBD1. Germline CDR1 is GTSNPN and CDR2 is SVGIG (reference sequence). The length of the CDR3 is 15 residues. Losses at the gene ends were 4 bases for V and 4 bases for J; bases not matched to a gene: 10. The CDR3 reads CAWTLFRDRYNEQFF. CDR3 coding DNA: TGTGCCTGGACCCTCTTTCGGGACAGATACAATGAGCAGTTCTTC.

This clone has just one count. This CDR3 reads CASSLEGYGGELFF. The CDR3 coding sequence is TGTGCCAGCAGCTTAGAAGGTTACGGCGGGGAGCTGTTTTTT. This chain connects TRBV7-2 to TRBJ2-2; D is ambiguous. The V gene lost 1 base and the J gene lost 7 bases, with 10 bases spanning the gap. The CDR3 covers 14 residues. The germline V gene encodes CDR1 SGHTA and CDR2 FQGNSA.